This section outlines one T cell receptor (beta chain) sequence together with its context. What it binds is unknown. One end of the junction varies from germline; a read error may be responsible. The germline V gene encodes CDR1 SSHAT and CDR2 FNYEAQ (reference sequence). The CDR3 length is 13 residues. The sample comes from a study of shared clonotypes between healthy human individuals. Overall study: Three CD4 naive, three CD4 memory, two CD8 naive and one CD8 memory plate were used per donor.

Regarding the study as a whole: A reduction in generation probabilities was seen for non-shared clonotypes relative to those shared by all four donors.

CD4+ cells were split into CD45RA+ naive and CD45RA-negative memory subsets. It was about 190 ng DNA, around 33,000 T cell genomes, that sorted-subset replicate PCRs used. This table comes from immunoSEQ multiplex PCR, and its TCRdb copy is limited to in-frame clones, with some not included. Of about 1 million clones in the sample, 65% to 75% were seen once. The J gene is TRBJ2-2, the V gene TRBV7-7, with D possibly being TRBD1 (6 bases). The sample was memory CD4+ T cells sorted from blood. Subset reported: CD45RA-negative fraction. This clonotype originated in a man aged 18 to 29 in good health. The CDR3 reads CASRLGGTGELFF. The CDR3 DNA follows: TGTGCTAGCAGATTAGGGGGCACCGGGGAGCTGTTTTTT. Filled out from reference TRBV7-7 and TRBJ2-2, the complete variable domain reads GAGVSQSPRYKVTKRGQDVTLRCDPISSHATLYWYQQALGQGPEFLTYFNYEAQPDKSGLPSDRFSAERPEGSISTLTIQRTEQRDSAMYRCASRLGGTGELFFGEGSRLTVL.